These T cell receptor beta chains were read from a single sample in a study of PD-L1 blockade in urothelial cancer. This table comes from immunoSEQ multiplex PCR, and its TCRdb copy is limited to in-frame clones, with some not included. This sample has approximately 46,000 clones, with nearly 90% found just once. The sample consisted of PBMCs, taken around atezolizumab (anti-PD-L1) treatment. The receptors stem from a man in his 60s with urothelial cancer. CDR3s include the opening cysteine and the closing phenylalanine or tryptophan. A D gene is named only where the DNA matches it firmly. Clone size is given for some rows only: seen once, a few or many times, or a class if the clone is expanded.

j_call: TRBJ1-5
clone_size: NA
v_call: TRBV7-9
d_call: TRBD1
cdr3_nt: TGTGCCAGCAGCGCCGGGACAGGGGTGAATCAGCCCCAGCATTTT
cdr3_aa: CASSAGTGVNQPQHF

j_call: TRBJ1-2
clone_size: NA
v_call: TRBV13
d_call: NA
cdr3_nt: TGTGCCAGCAGCTTAGCCAGGCGGGACTATGGCTACACCTTC
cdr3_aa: CASSLARRDYGYTF

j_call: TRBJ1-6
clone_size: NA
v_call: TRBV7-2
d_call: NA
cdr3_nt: TGTGCCAGCAGCTTAGCGTCCAGGGGTTCACCCCTCCACTTT
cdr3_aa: CASSLASRGSPLHF

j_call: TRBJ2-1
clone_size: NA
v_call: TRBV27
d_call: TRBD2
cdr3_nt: TGTGCCAGCAGTTCTTTGTTCGTTAGCGGGGGACCTTACAATGAGCAGTTCTTC
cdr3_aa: CASSSLFVSGGPYNEQFF

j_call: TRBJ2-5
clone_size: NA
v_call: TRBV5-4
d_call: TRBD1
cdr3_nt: TGTGCCAGCAGCTGGGACAGCCAAGAGACCCAGTACTTC
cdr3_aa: CASSWDSQETQYF

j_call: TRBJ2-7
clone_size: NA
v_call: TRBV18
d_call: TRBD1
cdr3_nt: TGTGCCAGCTCACCAACGAGACAGGGGGCATACGAGCAGTACTTC
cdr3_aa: CASSPTRQGAYEQYF

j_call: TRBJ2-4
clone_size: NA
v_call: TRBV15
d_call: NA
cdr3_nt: TGTGCCACCAGCAGAGATCCCCAGACTGTGCTAGCCAAAAACATTCAGTACTTC
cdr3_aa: CATSRDPQTVLAKNIQYF

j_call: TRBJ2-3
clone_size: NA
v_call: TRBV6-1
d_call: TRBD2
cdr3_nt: TGTGCCAGCAGGGGGGGGGTTGCTAGCACAGATACGCAGTATTTT
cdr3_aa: CASRGGVASTDTQYF

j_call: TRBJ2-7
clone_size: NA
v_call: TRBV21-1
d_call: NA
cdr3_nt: TGTGCCAGCAGCCCCCCGGGACAGGGTTTTGGCGAGCAGTACTTC
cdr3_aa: CASSPPGQGFGEQYF

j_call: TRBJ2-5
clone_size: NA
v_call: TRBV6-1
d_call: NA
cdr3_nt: TGTGCCAGCAGTGAAATAGCCCATACAGGGCTTGAGACCCAGTACTTC
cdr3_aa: CASSEIAHTGLETQYF

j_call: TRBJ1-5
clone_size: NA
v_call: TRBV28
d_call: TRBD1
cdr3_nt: TGTGCCAGCAGTCCCCGACAGGGGACCCGGTCCAATCAGCCCCAGCATTTT
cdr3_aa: CASSPRQGTRSNQPQHF

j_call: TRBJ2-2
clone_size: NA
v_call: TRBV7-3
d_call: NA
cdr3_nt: TGTGCCAGCAGCTTAAACGCCGGGACGAACACCGGGGAGCTGTTTTTT
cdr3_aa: CASSLNAGTNTGELFF

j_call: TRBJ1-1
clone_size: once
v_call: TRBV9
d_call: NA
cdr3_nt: TGTGCCAGCAGCCCACGAGGGGGTGGCGGGGGCACTGAAGCTTTCTTT
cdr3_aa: CASSPRGGGGGTEAFF

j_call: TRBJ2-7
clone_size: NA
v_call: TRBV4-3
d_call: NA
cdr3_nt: TGCGCCAGCAGCCTCGGGATTTCCTACGAGCAGTACTTC
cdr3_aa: CASSLGISYEQYF

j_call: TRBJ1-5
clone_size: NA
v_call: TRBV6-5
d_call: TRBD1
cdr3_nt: TGTGCCAGCAGTCGGACAGGGGTAAGGAATCAGCCCCAGCATTTT
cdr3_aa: CASSRTGVRNQPQHF

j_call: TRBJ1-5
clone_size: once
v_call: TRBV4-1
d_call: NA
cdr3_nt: TGCGCCAGCAGCCAAGATGGAGGACTGGGCAATCAGCCCCAGCATTTT
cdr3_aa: CASSQDGGLGNQPQHF

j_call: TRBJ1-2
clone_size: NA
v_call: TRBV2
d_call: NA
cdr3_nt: TGTGCCGGTAACGGGGACATCTTTAACTATGGCTACACCTTC
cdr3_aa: CAGNGDIFNYGYTF

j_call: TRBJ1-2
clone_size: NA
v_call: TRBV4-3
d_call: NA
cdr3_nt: TGCGCCAGCAGCCAAGATCTCGCCTACCCTATTGGCTACACCTTC
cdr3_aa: CASSQDLAYPIGYTF

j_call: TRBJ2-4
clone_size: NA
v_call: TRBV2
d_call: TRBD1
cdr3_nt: TGTGCCAGCAGTTCCCCCACGACAGGGGCGACATGGACTACTCAGTACTTC
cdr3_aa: CASSSPTTGATWTTQYF

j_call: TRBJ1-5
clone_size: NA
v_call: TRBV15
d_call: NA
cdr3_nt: TGTGCCACCAGCAGAGCCCCCAGTCAGCCCCAGCATTTT
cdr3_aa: CATSRAPSQPQHF

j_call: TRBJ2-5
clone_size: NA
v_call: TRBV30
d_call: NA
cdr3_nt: TGTGCCTGGAGTTCAGGACAGCCAAGTGGGGAGACCCAGTACTTC
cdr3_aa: CAWSSGQPSGETQYF

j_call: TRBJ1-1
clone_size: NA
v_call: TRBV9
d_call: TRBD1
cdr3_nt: TGTGCCAGCAGCCAAATAACAACAGGGGGCACATCTTTCTTT
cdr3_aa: CASSQITTGGTSFF

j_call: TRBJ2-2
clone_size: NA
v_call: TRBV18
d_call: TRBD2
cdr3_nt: TGTGCCAGCTCAGCTAGCGGGGGGATCACCGGGGAGCTGTTTTTT
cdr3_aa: CASSASGGITGELFF

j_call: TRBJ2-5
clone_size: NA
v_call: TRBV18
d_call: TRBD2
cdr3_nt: TGTGCCAGCTCACCAGGTCGAGCGGGGGGCCAAGAGACCCAGTACTTC
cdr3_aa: CASSPGRAGGQETQYF

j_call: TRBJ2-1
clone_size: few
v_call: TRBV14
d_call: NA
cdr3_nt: TGTGCCAGCAGCCAAGACCGGTACAATGAGCAGTTCTTC
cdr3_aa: CASSQDRYNEQFF

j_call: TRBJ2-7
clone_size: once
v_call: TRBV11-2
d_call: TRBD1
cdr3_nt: TGTGCCAGCAGCGGACAGGGAGGTGTGGGCGAGCAGTACTTC
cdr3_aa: CASSGQGGVGEQYF

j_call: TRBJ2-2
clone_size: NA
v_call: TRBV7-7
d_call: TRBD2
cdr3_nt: TGTGCTAGCAGCTTAGAGGTGGGGGGGGGCACCGGGGAGCTGTTTTTT
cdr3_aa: CASSLEVGGGTGELFF

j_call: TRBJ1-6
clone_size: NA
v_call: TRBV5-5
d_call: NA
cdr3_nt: TGTGCCAGCAGCTTGAGTCCCACAGGGCCTAATTCACCCCTCCACTTT
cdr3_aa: CASSLSPTGPNSPLHF

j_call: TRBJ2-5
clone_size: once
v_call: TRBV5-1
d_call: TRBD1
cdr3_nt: TGCGCCAGCAGCTTAACCACAGGGGGCGGAGGGGAGACCCAGTACTTC
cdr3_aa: CASSLTTGGGGETQYF

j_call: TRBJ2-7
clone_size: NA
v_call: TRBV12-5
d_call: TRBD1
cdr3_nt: TGTGCTAGTAGGCAGGGGGCGGGGTACGAGCAGTACTTC
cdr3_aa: CASRQGAGYEQYF

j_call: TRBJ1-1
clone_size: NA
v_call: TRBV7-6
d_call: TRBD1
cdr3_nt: TGTGCCAGCAGCTTCTTGACAGGGAGTGACACTGAAGCTTTCTTT
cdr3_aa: CASSFLTGSDTEAFF

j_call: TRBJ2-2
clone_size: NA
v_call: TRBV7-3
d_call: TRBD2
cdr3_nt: TGTGCCAGCAGCTTAAGCATAGCGGGGTCCGGGGAGCTGTTTTTT
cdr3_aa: CASSLSIAGSGELFF

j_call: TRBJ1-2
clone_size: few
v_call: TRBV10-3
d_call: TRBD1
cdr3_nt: TGTGCCATCAGCGAGGGACAGCTAGCTAACTATGGCTACACCTTC
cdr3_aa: CAISEGQLANYGYTF

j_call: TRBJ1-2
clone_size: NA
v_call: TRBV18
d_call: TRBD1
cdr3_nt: TGTGCCAGCTCACCCGGACAGGCGGGCTATGGCTACACCTTC
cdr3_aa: CASSPGQAGYGYTF

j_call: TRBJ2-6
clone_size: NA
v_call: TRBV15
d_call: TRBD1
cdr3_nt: TGTGCCACCAGCAGAACGGACAGGAGCTCTGGGGCCAACGTCCTGACTTTC
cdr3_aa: CATSRTDRSSGANVLTF

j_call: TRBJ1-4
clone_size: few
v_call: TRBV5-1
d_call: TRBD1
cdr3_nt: TGCGCCAGCAGCGCGGACAGGGGTGATGAAAAACTGTTTTTT
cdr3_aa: CASSADRGDEKLFF

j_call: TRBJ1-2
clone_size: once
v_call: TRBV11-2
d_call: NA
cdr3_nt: TGTGCCAGCAGCGCCGGGATTGGCTATGGCTACACCTTC
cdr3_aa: CASSAGIGYGYTF

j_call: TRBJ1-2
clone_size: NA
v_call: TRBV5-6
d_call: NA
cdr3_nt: TGTGCCAGCAGCTTCGGCGGGGGGCGAGCGGTTTATGGCTACACCTTC
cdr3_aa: CASSFGGGRAVYGYTF

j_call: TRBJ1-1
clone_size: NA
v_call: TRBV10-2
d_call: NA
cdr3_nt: TGCGCCAGCAGTGAAGGTGGCAGCCGGAGAGAAGCTTTCTTT
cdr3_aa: CASSEGGSRREAFF

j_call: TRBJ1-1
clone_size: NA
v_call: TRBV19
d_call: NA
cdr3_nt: TGTGCCAGTAGCCCCAGGGGTAAGTGGGCTGAAGCTTTCTTT
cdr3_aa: CASSPRGKWAEAFF

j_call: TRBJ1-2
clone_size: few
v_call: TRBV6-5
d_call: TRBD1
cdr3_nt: TGTGCCAGCAGTTACTCGACAGGGCATGGCTACACCTTC
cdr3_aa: CASSYSTGHGYTF

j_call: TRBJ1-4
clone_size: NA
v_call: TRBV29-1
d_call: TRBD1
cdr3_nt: TGCAGCGTCGAAGACAGGGGAAATGAAAAACTGTTTTTT
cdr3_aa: CSVEDRGNEKLFF

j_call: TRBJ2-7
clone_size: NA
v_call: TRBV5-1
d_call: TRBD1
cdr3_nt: TGCGCCAGCAGCGTCACCGGGACAGGGAGTAACGAGCAGTACTTC
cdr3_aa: CASSVTGTGSNEQYF

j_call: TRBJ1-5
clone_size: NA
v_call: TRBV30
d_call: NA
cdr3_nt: TGTGCCTGGATGGGCGTAGGCCCGAATCAGCCCCAGCATTTT
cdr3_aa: CAWMGVGPNQPQHF

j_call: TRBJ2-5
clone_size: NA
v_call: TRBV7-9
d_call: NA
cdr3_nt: TGTGCCAGCAGCTTACTTCCTAGCTGGGACCAAGAGACCCAGTACTTC
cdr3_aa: CASSLLPSWDQETQYF

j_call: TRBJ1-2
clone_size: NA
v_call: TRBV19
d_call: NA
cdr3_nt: TGTGCCAGTACCCTAGGACAGATGGAACGTGGCTACACCTTC
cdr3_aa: CASTLGQMERGYTF